The entry that follows covers one T cell receptor beta chain sequence. Germline CDR1 and CDR2: LGHDT and YNNKEL (reference sequence). CDR3 length: 16 residues. V was shortened by 3 bases and J by 4 bases, with 16 bases between the two germline ends. This record comes from a study of identical twins. Using its own MiXCR run on the 5' RACE reads, TCRdb lists one record per CDR3 protein. The sample carries hundreds of thousands of distinct CDR3 sequences, around 6% recorded once. This TCR was recovered from a man aged 18 to 29 in good health. The J gene is TRBJ2-1, the V gene TRBV3-1; D perhaps matches TRBD2 (5 bases). The material sequenced was naive T cells sorted from blood. CDR3 sequence: CASSHTGSQSYNEQFF. The CDR3, as DNA: TGTGCCAGCAGCCATACGGGAAGCCAGTCGTACAATGAGCAGTTCTTC.